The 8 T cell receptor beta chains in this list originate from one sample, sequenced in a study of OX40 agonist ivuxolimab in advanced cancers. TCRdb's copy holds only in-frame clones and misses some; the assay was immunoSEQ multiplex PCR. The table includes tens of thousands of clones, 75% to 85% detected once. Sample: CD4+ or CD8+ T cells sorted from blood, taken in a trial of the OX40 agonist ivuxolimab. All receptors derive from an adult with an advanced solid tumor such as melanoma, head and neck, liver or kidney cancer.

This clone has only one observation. In nucleotides, the CDR3 is TGTGCCAGCAGTTTGAGGGGCGACGGCTACGAGCAGTACTTC. Residues: CASSLRGDGYEQYF. This chain links TRBV27 with TRBJ2-7; D tentatively fits TRBD1 or TRBD2 (5 bases each). Deletions cut 3 bases from V and 3 bases from J, with 12 bases between. This CDR3 spans 14 amino acids. Germline CDR1 reads MNHEY; CDR2 reads SMNVEV (reference sequence).

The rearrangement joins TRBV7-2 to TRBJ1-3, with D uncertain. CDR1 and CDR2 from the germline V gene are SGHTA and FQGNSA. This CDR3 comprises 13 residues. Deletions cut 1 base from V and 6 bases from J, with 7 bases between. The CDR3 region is CASSLGPLNTIYF. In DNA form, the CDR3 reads TGTGCCAGCAGCTTAGGACCGCTAAACACCATATATTTT.

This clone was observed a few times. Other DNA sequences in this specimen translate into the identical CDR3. CDR3 loop: CASSVARGETQYF. The CDR3 bases are TGTGCCAGCAGCGTAGCGAGGGGGGAGACCCAGTACTTC. The chain combines TRBV9 with TRBJ2-5, with D possibly TRBD1 on 6 matching bases. The CDR3 length is 13 residues. Germline CDR1 is SGDLS and CDR2 is YYNGEE. V lost 0 bases and J 5 bases, leaving 8 bases between the germline ends.

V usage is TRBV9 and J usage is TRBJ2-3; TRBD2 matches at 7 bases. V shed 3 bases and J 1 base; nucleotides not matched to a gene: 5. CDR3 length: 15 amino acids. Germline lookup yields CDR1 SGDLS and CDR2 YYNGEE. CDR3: CASSGGAGGTDTQYF. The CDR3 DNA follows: TGTGCCAGCAGCGGCGGGGCGGGGGGCACAGATACGCAGTATTTT.

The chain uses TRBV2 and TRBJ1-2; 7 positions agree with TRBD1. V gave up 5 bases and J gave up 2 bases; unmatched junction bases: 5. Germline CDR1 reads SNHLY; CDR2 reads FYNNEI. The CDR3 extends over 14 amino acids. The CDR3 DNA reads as TGTGCCAGCAGTTTACAGGGGCTAAACTATGGCTACACCTTC. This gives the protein CASSLQGLNYGYTF.

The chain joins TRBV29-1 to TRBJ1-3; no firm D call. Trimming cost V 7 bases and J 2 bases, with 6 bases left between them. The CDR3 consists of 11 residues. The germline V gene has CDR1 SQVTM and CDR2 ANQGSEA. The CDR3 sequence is CSAGAGNTIYF. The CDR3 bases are TGCAGCGCCGGTGCTGGAAACACCATATATTTT.

This CDR3 reads CASIFSIWTSRNTGELFF. The DNA of the CDR3 is TGTGCCAGCATATTCTCGATTTGGACCAGCCGAAACACCGGGGAGCTGTTTTTT. The J gene is TRBJ2-2, the V gene TRBV5-5, with unresolved D. CDR1 and CDR2 (germline): SGHKS, YYEKEE (reference sequence). V shed 6 bases and J shed 2 bases, with 23 bases lying between them. There are 18 residues in the CDR3.

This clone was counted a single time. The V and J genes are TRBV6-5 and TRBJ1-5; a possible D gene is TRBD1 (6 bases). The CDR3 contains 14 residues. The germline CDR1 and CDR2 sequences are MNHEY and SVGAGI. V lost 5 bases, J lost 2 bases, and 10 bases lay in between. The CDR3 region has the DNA TGTGCCAGCAGTGACAGGTGGGGCAATCAGCCCCAGCATTTT. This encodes CASSDRWGNQPQHF.